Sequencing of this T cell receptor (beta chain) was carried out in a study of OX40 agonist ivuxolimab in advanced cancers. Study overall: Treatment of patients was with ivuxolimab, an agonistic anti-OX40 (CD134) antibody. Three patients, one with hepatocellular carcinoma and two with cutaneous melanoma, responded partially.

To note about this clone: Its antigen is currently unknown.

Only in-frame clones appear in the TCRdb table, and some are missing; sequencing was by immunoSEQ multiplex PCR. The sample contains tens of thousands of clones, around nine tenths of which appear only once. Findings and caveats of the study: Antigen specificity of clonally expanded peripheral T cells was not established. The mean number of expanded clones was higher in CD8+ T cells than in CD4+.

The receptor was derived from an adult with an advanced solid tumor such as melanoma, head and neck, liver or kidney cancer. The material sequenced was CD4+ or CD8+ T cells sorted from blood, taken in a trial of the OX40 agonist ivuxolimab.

CDR3 nucleotides: TGTGCCAGCAGCCCGGGAAGGGCAAACTCTGGAAACACCATATATTTT. The encoded protein is CASSPGRANSGNTIYF. The chain uses TRBV7-8 and TRBJ1-3; D not resolved. The CDR3 runs to 16 residues. Trimming took 5 bases from V and 0 from J, leaving 14 bases between them. Germline V gene sequence: CDR1 SGHVS, CDR2 FQNEAQ.